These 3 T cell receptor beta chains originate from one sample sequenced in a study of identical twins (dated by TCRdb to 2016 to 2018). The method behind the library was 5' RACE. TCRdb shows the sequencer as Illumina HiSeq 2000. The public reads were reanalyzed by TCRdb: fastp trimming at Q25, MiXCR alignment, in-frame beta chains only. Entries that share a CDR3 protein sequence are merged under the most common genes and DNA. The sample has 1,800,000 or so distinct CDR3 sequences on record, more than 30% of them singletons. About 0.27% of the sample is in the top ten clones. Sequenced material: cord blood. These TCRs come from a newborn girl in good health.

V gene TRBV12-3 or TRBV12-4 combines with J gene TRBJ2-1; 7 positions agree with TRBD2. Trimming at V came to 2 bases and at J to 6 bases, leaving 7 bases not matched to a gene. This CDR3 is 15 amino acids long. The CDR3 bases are TGTGCCAGCAGTTTAACCAGCGGGATCGGCAATGAGCAGTTCTTC. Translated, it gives CASSLTSGIGNEQFF.

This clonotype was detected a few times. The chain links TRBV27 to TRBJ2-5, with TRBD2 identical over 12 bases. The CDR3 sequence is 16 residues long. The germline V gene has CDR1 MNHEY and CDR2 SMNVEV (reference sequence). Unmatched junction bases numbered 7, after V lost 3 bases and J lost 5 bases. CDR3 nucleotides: TGTGCCAGCAGTTTCCTAGCGGGGGGGCGTACTGAGACCCAGTACTTC. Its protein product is CASSFLAGGRTETQYF.

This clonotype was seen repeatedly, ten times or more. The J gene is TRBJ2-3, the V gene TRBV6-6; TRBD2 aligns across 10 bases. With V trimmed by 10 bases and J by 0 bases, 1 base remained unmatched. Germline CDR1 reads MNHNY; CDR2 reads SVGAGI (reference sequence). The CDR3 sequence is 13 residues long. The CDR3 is CATGLASTDTQYF. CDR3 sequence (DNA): TGTGCCACGGGACTAGCGAGCACAGATACGCAGTATTTT.